These T cell receptor beta chains were read from a single sample in a study of T cell changes during pregnancy in multiple sclerosis. Profiled with immunoSEQ multiplex PCR; TCRdb holds only in-frame clones, not every one. The data contain more than 80,000 clones, about 90% of them seen just once; the ten biggest clones take up 3.5%. The sample in question was PBMCs, obtained in the first trimester of pregnancy. The receptors derive from a female donor in good health, serving as a control in a pregnancy study. Some clones in this sample may be carry-over from other donors' samples. Each CDR3 is given with its conserved first and last residue. Fields, in order: clone size, J gene, D gene, V gene, CDR3 protein, CDR3 DNA. D genes are given only for firm matches. Size values are once, few and many counts, or a class for expanded clones, and some rows have none.

clone_size: -; j_call: TRBJ1-2; d_call: -; v_call: TRBV7-2; cdr3_aa: CASSFNTRAGYTF; cdr3_nt: TGTGCCAGCAGTTTTAATACCAGGGCCGGCTACACCTTC
clone_size: -; j_call: TRBJ2-3; d_call: -; v_call: TRBV11-2; cdr3_aa: CASSPWKGETDTQYF; cdr3_nt: TGTGCCAGCAGCCCATGGAAGGGGGAAACAGATACGCAGTATTTT
clone_size: -; j_call: TRBJ1-2; d_call: -; v_call: TRBV12-5; cdr3_aa: CASGFTRGQQGYYGYTF; cdr3_nt: TGTGCTAGTGGATTTACCCGGGGACAACAGGGATACTATGGCTACACCTTC
clone_size: -; j_call: TRBJ1-2; d_call: TRBD1; v_call: TRBV7-2; cdr3_aa: CASSLGTGEYGYTF; cdr3_nt: TGTGCCAGCAGCTTAGGGACAGGGGAGTATGGCTACACCTTC
clone_size: -; j_call: TRBJ2-7; d_call: -; v_call: TRBV6-6; cdr3_aa: CASSYGGEQYF; cdr3_nt: TGTGCCAGCAGTTACGGAGGGGAGCAGTACTTC
clone_size: -; j_call: TRBJ1-2; d_call: -; v_call: TRBV7-2; cdr3_aa: CASSSAGAYGYTF; cdr3_nt: TGTGCCAGCAGCTCCGCGGGCGCCTATGGCTACACCTTC
clone_size: -; j_call: TRBJ1-6; d_call: -; v_call: TRBV5-6; cdr3_aa: CASSELGEFSPLHF; cdr3_nt: TGTGCCAGCAGTGAGTTAGGGGAATTTTCACCCCTCCACTTT
clone_size: -; j_call: TRBJ2-7; d_call: -; v_call: TRBV15; cdr3_aa: CATSREPGDGAYEQYF; cdr3_nt: TGTGCCACCAGCAGAGAACCGGGGGACGGAGCCTACGAGCAGTACTTC
clone_size: -; j_call: TRBJ2-3; d_call: -; v_call: TRBV7-2; cdr3_aa: CASRNAGGPDTQYF; cdr3_nt: TGTGCCAGCAGGAATGCAGGGGGGCCAGATACGCAGTATTTT
clone_size: -; j_call: TRBJ2-1; d_call: -; v_call: TRBV7-2; cdr3_aa: CASSLRVNEQFF; cdr3_nt: TGTGCCAGCAGCTTAAGAGTAAATGAGCAGTTCTTC
clone_size: -; j_call: TRBJ2-5; d_call: TRBD2; v_call: TRBV5-6; cdr3_aa: CASSLELAGGRGKTQYF; cdr3_nt: TGTGCCAGCAGCTTGGAGCTAGCGGGAGGAAGGGGAAAGACCCAGTACTTC
clone_size: -; j_call: TRBJ1-1; d_call: TRBD1; v_call: TRBV19; cdr3_aa: CASSGTVNTEAFF; cdr3_nt: TGTGCCAGCTCGGGGACAGTGAACACTGAAGCTTTCTTT
clone_size: -; j_call: TRBJ1-3; d_call: -; v_call: TRBV5-1; cdr3_aa: CASSLASSGNTIYF; cdr3_nt: TGCGCCAGCAGCTTGGCGAGCTCTGGAAACACCATATATTTT
clone_size: -; j_call: TRBJ2-1; d_call: -; v_call: TRBV12-5; cdr3_aa: CASGFASLNSYNEQFF; cdr3_nt: TGTGCTAGTGGTTTCGCCTCCCTAAACTCCTACAATGAGCAGTTCTTC
clone_size: -; j_call: TRBJ1-2; d_call: -; v_call: TRBV12-2; cdr3_aa: CASRLATGRLLLNYGYTF; cdr3_nt: TGTGCAAGTCGCTTAGCAACTGGAAGACTGCTCCTTAACTATGGCTACACCTTC
clone_size: -; j_call: TRBJ1-4; d_call: -; v_call: TRBV7-8; cdr3_aa: CASSPRTVNEKLFF; cdr3_nt: TGTGCCAGCAGCCCCCGGACAGTGAATGAAAAACTGTTTTTT
clone_size: -; j_call: TRBJ2-1; d_call: TRBD2; v_call: TRBV7-3; cdr3_aa: CASSPWPSGSSDEQFF; cdr3_nt: TGTGCCAGCAGCCCTTGGCCTAGCGGGAGCTCGGATGAGCAGTTCTTC
clone_size: -; j_call: TRBJ1-2; d_call: -; v_call: TRBV28; cdr3_aa: CASRPGQPLKIRGYTF; cdr3_nt: TGTGCCAGCAGACCTGGACAGCCACTGAAGATCCGGGGCTACACCTTC
clone_size: -; j_call: TRBJ1-5; d_call: -; v_call: TRBV6-4; cdr3_aa: CARVTGCQPQHF; cdr3_nt: TGTGCCAGGGTTACAGGTTGCCAGCCCCAGCATTTT
clone_size: -; j_call: TRBJ2-2; d_call: TRBD1; v_call: TRBV6-6; cdr3_aa: CASRSEGATNTGELFF; cdr3_nt: TGTGCCAGCAGATCCGAGGGGGCAACGAACACCGGGGAGCTGTTTTTT
clone_size: -; j_call: TRBJ2-7; d_call: TRBD2; v_call: TRBV15; cdr3_aa: CATSRDLLAGTYEQYF; cdr3_nt: TGTGCCACCAGCAGAGATCTCCTAGCGGGGACCTACGAGCAGTACTTC
clone_size: -; j_call: TRBJ2-5; d_call: -; v_call: TRBV29-1; cdr3_aa: CSVEDLEGSETQYF; cdr3_nt: TGCAGCGTTGAAGATCTGGAGGGATCAGAGACCCAGTACTTC
clone_size: -; j_call: TRBJ1-1; d_call: -; v_call: TRBV7-2; cdr3_aa: CASSPDEGTEAFF; cdr3_nt: TGTGCCAGCAGCCCGGATGAGGGCACTGAAGCTTTCTTT
clone_size: -; j_call: TRBJ1-2; d_call: -; v_call: TRBV9; cdr3_aa: CASSAGLGYGYTF; cdr3_nt: TGTGCCAGCAGCGCGGGTCTCGGCTATGGCTACACCTTC
clone_size: few; j_call: TRBJ1-1; d_call: TRBD1; v_call: TRBV27; cdr3_aa: CASSDRAGRTEAFF; cdr3_nt: TGTGCCAGCTCGGACAGGGCGGGACGGACTGAAGCTTTCTTT
clone_size: -; j_call: TRBJ2-5; d_call: -; v_call: TRBV11-2; cdr3_aa: CASSLDSFQETQYF; cdr3_nt: TGTGCCAGCAGCTTAGATTCATTCCAAGAGACCCAGTACTTC
clone_size: -; j_call: TRBJ1-3; d_call: -; v_call: TRBV14; cdr3_aa: CASSPLGPGNTIYF; cdr3_nt: TGTGCCAGCAGCCCCCTAGGCCCTGGAAACACCATATATTTT
clone_size: -; j_call: TRBJ2-1; d_call: -; v_call: TRBV7-2; cdr3_aa: CASSVEQGRDEQFF; cdr3_nt: TGTGCCAGCAGCGTAGAACAGGGTAGAGATGAGCAGTTCTTC
clone_size: -; j_call: TRBJ1-5; d_call: -; v_call: TRBV19; cdr3_aa: CASSMGGGSNQPQHF; cdr3_nt: TGTGCCAGTAGTATGGGCGGAGGGAGCAATCAGCCCCAGCATTTT
clone_size: -; j_call: TRBJ2-3; d_call: TRBD2; v_call: TRBV6-4; cdr3_aa: CASSDSNLAGRTDTQYF; cdr3_nt: TGTGCCAGCAGTGACTCGAACCTAGCGGGGCGCACAGATACGCAGTATTTT
clone_size: once; j_call: TRBJ2-1; d_call: -; v_call: TRBV9; cdr3_aa: CASSPPRGASPEQFF; cdr3_nt: TGTGCCAGCAGCCCCCCCCGGGGTGCGTCCCCTGAGCAGTTCTTC
clone_size: -; j_call: TRBJ1-1; d_call: -; v_call: TRBV6-4; cdr3_aa: CASSDSAGGGAEAFF; cdr3_nt: TGTGCCAGCAGTGATTCCGCGGGCGGCGGAGCAGAAGCTTTCTTT
clone_size: -; j_call: TRBJ2-3; d_call: -; v_call: TRBV7-2; cdr3_aa: CASSLGRIEDTQYF; cdr3_nt: TGTGCCAGCAGCTTAGGGCGGATTGAGGATACGCAGTATTTT
clone_size: -; j_call: TRBJ1-6; d_call: -; v_call: TRBV30; cdr3_aa: CAWSGSMALSPLHF; cdr3_nt: TGTGCCTGGAGTGGATCAATGGCCTTATCACCCCTCCACTTT
clone_size: -; j_call: TRBJ1-5; d_call: -; v_call: TRBV5-4; cdr3_aa: CASSLDNQPQHF; cdr3_nt: TGTGCCAGCAGCTTGGACAATCAACCCCAGCATTTT
clone_size: -; j_call: TRBJ2-7; d_call: TRBD2; v_call: TRBV5-1; cdr3_aa: CASSLDFRLAGVPYEQYF; cdr3_nt: TGCGCCAGCAGCTTGGATTTCCGGCTAGCGGGGGTACCCTACGAGCAGTACTTC
clone_size: -; j_call: TRBJ1-2; d_call: -; v_call: TRBV4-3; cdr3_aa: CASSQDREVYYGYTF; cdr3_nt: TGCGCCAGCAGCCAAGACCGGGAAGTTTACTATGGCTACACCTTC
clone_size: -; j_call: TRBJ2-5; d_call: -; v_call: TRBV9; cdr3_aa: CASSFGVQETQYF; cdr3_nt: TGTGCCAGCAGCTTCGGGGTCCAAGAGACCCAGTACTTC
clone_size: -; j_call: TRBJ2-7; d_call: TRBD1; v_call: TRBV7-9; cdr3_aa: CASSLDRVNYEQYF; cdr3_nt: TGTGCCAGCAGCCTGGACAGGGTGAACTACGAGCAGTACTTC
clone_size: -; j_call: TRBJ1-2; d_call: -; v_call: TRBV29-1; cdr3_aa: CSVEDNGRDGYTF; cdr3_nt: TGCAGCGTTGAAGACAACGGGCGGGATGGCTACACCTTC
clone_size: -; j_call: TRBJ2-5; d_call: TRBD1; v_call: TRBV6-5; cdr3_aa: CASRRGQGETQYF; cdr3_nt: TGTGCCAGCAGGAGGGGACAGGGAGAGACCCAGTACTTC
clone_size: -; j_call: TRBJ2-1; d_call: -; v_call: TRBV9; cdr3_aa: CASSASGGLLTMQQFF; cdr3_nt: TGTGCCAGCAGCGCCAGTGGGGGACTTCTTACAATGCAGCAGTTCTTC
clone_size: -; j_call: TRBJ2-3; d_call: -; v_call: TRBV28; cdr3_aa: CASSTRRVSTDTQYF; cdr3_nt: TGTGCCAGCAGTACCCGGCGGGTTAGCACAGATACGCAGTATTTT
clone_size: -; j_call: TRBJ2-6; d_call: TRBD1; v_call: TRBV25-1; cdr3_aa: CASSELGTGPPGANVLTF; cdr3_nt: TGTGCCAGCAGTGAGTTGGGGACAGGGCCACCTGGGGCCAACGTCCTGACTTTC
clone_size: -; j_call: TRBJ2-1; d_call: TRBD2; v_call: TRBV2; cdr3_aa: CASVQLAGDHNEQFF; cdr3_nt: TGTGCCAGCGTTCAACTAGCGGGAGATCACAATGAGCAGTTCTTC
clone_size: -; j_call: TRBJ1-1; d_call: -; v_call: TRBV19; cdr3_aa: CASSPTRDFYTEAFF; cdr3_nt: TGTGCCAGTAGTCCCACGAGGGATTTCTACACTGAAGCTTTCTTT
clone_size: -; j_call: TRBJ2-1; d_call: -; v_call: TRBV4-2; cdr3_aa: CASSQDRGGRARVNEQFF; cdr3_nt: TGTGCCAGCAGCCAAGATAGGGGGGGGAGGGCCCGGGTCAATGAGCAGTTCTTC
clone_size: -; j_call: TRBJ1-4; d_call: TRBD1; v_call: TRBV14; cdr3_aa: CASSLWTGRNEKLFF; cdr3_nt: TGTGCCAGCAGCCTCTGGACAGGGCGTAATGAAAAACTGTTTTTT
clone_size: -; j_call: TRBJ1-2; d_call: TRBD1; v_call: TRBV5-1; cdr3_aa: CASSLGQGQGYTF; cdr3_nt: TGCGCCAGCAGCTTGGGACAGGGTCAAGGCTACACCTTC
clone_size: once; j_call: TRBJ1-2; d_call: TRBD1; v_call: TRBV4-1; cdr3_aa: CASSRGQPNYGYTF; cdr3_nt: TGCGCCAGCAGCCGGGGACAGCCAAACTATGGCTACACCTTC
clone_size: -; j_call: TRBJ1-1; d_call: TRBD1; v_call: TRBV2; cdr3_aa: CASRDPGTGQMNTEAFF; cdr3_nt: TGTGCCAGCAGAGACCCCGGGACAGGGCAAATGAACACTGAAGCTTTCTTT
clone_size: -; j_call: TRBJ2-1; d_call: TRBD2; v_call: TRBV28; cdr3_aa: CASSPPRGVYNEQFF; cdr3_nt: TGTGCCAGCAGCCCGCCGCGGGGGGTGTATAATGAGCAGTTCTTC
clone_size: -; j_call: TRBJ2-5; d_call: TRBD2; v_call: TRBV5-6; cdr3_aa: CASSPGLAGGPETQYF; cdr3_nt: TGTGCCAGCAGCCCAGGACTAGCGGGGGGGCCTGAGACCCAGTACTTC
clone_size: -; j_call: TRBJ1-1; d_call: TRBD1; v_call: TRBV4-3; cdr3_aa: CASREQGEVNTEAFF; cdr3_nt: TGCGCCAGCAGAGAACAGGGGGAAGTGAACACTGAAGCTTTCTTT
clone_size: -; j_call: TRBJ2-7; d_call: TRBD1; v_call: TRBV5-1; cdr3_aa: CASSLQQGYEQYF; cdr3_nt: TGCGCCAGCAGCTTACAACAGGGGTACGAGCAGTACTTC
clone_size: -; j_call: TRBJ2-1; d_call: TRBD2; v_call: TRBV4-1; cdr3_aa: CASSQSGGNYNEQFF; cdr3_nt: TGCGCCAGCAGCCAAAGCGGGGGCAACTACAATGAGCAGTTCTTC
clone_size: -; j_call: TRBJ1-2; d_call: -; v_call: TRBV19; cdr3_aa: CASKPGQNANYGYTF; cdr3_nt: TGTGCCAGTAAGCCCGGACAGAACGCTAACTATGGCTACACCTTC
clone_size: -; j_call: TRBJ2-3; d_call: TRBD1; v_call: TRBV7-3; cdr3_aa: CASSSGTEADTQYF; cdr3_nt: TGTGCCAGCAGCTCAGGGACAGAGGCAGATACGCAGTATTTT